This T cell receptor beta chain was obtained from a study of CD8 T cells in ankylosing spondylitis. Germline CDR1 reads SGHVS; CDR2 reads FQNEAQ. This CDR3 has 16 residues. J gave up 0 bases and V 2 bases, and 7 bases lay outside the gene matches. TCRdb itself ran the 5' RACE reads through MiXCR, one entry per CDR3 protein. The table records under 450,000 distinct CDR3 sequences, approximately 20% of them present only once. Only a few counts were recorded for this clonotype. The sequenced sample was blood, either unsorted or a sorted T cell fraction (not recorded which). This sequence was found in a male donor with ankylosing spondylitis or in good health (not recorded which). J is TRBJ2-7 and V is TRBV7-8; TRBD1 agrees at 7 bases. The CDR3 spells CASSLSRDRPSYEQYF. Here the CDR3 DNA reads TGTGCCAGCAGCTTATCCCGGGACAGACCCTCCTACGAGCAGTACTTC.